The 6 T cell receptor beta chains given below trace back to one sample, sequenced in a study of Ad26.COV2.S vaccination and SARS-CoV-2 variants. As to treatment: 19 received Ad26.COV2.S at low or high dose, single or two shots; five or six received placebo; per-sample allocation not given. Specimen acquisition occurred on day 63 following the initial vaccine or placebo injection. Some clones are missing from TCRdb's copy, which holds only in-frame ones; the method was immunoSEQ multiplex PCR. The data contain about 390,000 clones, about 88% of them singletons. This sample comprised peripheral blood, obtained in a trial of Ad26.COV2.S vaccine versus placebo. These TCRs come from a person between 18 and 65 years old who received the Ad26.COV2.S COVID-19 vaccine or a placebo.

The CDR3 reads CASSEYTRGEQYF. The DNA for the CDR3 is TGTGCCAGCAGTGAATATACCCGGGGCGAGCAGTACTTC. The chain is built from TRBV25-1 and TRBJ2-7, with D perhaps TRBD2 (5 bases). The CDR3 sequence is 13 residues long. The V gene lost 0 bases and the J gene lost 6 bases, with 9 bases spanning the gap. Germline V gene lookup returns CDR1 MGHDK and CDR2 SYGVNS.

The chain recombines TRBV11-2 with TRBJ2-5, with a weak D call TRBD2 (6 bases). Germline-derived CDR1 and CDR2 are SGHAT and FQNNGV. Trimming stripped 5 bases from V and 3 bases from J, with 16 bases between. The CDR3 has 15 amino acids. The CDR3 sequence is CASSPLGGGEETQYF. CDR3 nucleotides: TGTGCCAGCAGCCCGTTGGGTGGCGGGGAAGAGACCCAGTACTTC.

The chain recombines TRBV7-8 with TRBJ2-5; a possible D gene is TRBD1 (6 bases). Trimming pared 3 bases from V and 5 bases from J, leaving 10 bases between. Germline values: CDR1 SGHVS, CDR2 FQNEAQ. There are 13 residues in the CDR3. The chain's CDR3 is CASSLGARETQYF. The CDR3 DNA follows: TGTGCCAGCAGCTTGGGGGCCCGGGAGACCCAGTACTTC.

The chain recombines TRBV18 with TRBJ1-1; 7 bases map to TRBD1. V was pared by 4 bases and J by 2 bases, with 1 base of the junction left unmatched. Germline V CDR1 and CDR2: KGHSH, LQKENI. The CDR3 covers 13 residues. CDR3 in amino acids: CASSRDSNTEAFF. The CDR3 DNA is TGTGCCAGCTCACGGGACAGCAACACTGAAGCTTTCTTT.

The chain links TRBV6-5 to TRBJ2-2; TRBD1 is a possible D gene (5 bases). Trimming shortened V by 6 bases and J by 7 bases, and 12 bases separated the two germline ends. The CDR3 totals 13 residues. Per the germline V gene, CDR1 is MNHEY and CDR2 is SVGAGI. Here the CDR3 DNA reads TGTGCCAGCAGGAGAGGACACCTCGGGGAGCTGTTTTTT. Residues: CASRRGHLGELFF.

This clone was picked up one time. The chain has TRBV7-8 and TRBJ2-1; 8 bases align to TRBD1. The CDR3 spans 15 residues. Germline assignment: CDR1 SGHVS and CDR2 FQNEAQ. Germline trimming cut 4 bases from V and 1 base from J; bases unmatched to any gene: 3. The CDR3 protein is CASSSDRVSYNEQFF. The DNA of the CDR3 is TGTGCCAGCAGCTCGGACAGGGTTTCCTACAATGAGCAGTTCTTC. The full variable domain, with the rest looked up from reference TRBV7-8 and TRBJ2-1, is GAGVSQSPRYKVAKRGQDVALRCDPISGHVSLFWYQQALGQGPEFLTYFQNEAQLDKSGLPSDRFFAERPEGSVSTLKIQRTQQEDSAVYLCASSSDRVSYNEQFFGPGTRLTVL.